The sequence of this T cell receptor beta chain was determined in a study of blood T cell repertoires in COVID-19. Germline V gene lookup returns CDR1 SGHVS and CDR2 FNYEAQ. CDR3 length: 15 residues. V lost 1 base to trimming and J lost 1 base, with 8 bases between them. Authors' methods: It was from reference gene primer amplification that nucleated cell counts were estimated. Libraries were prepared by immunoSEQ multiplex PCR; TCRdb keeps only in-frame clonotypes and omits some of them. The V and J calls and clone size come from that table; D and trimming were worked out from the DNA. Here the sample spans about 50,000 clones, more than 80% being singletons.

The TCR was taken from a man aged 35-49 years with acute or convalescent COVID-19. The source material was peripheral blood. The rearrangement joins TRBV7-6 to TRBJ1-5; TRBD1 is a possible D gene (5 bases). The CDR3 reads CASSLGAGSNQPQHF. The CDR3 coding sequence is TGTGCCAGCAGCTTAGGGGCAGGGAGCAATCAGCCCCAGCATTTT.